The T cell receptor beta chain described here comes from a study of blood T cell repertoires in COVID-19. Study overall: From T cells, B-cell-depleted T cells, or PBMCs came the material, which was cDNA or gDNA.

Sequenced by immunoSEQ multiplex PCR; TCRdb stores in-frame clones only, minus some. Of 220,000 or so clones in the sample, approximately 90% were seen once. CDR3 length: 13 amino acids. V was trimmed by 10 bases and J by 1 base, leaving 11 bases between them. Germline V lookup: CDR1 SNHLY, CDR2 FYNNEI. Followed over time, Seattle patients had been enrolled while infection was active. Sequenced input: peripheral blood. This sequence originates from a man between 60 and 75 years old with COVID-19, enrolled during active disease. This chain links TRBV2 with TRBJ1-5; D is perhaps TRBD1 (6 bases). CDR3 in amino acids: CATGTGSNQPQHF. The CDR3 DNA follows: TGTGCCACCGGTACAGGGAGCAATCAGCCCCAGCATTTT.